This T cell receptor beta chain comes out of a study of regulatory T cells in long-lasting Graves disease. Study-wide findings and caveats: Persistent cases favored TRBV28, TRBJ1-2 and TRBJ2-5.

Regarding time point: newly diagnosed GD, antithyroid drugs for less than 3 months. From PBMCs, RNA was extracted and then used to make the TCR library. Through Arm-PCR of CDR3 regions and iRepertoire HTBI primers, TCR beta libraries were built. TCRdb reprocessed the multiplex PCR reads with MiXCR, giving one entry per CDR3 protein. The repertoire holds 350,000 to 550,000 distinct CDR3 sequences, with 11% to 15% as singletons. This clonotype was recorded at least ten times. Its antigen is currently unknown. V was cut by 3 bases and J by 6 bases, with 23 bases left in between. The CDR3 sequence is 18 residues long. CDR1 is MDHEN, CDR2 SYDVKM, per germline. This sample was also put to use in a study of T cells in Graves' hyperthyroidism and ophthalmopathy.

This clonotype was sampled from a woman aged 50 to 65 with Graves disease. The sample here was peripheral blood mononuclear cells (PBMCs), taken at new diagnosis, from a patient treated with antithyroid drugs. The chain combines TRBV28 with TRBJ2-2; D is undetermined. The CDR3 DNA sequence: TGTGCCAGCAGTTTCTTGTCTACTCTTCGGCTGGCTGCCGGGGAGCTGTTTTTT. Protein: CASSFLSTLRLAAGELFF.